Sequencing of this TCR beta chain was carried out in a study of T cell responses to AZD1222 COVID-19 vaccine (dated by TCRdb to about 2021). At the level of the whole study: A total of over 230 trial participants underwent TCR sequencing, of whom approximately 200 had received two doses of AZD1222 and 26 had received two doses of the MenACWY control vaccine. Enrollment into the trials was organized by age into subgroups of 18-55, 56-69 and 70-plus years, and those subgroups contained roughly 150, 30 and 60 TCR-sequenced participants, respectively.

The germline V gene (reference sequence) specifies MNHEY as CDR1 and SMNVEV as CDR2. The CDR3 runs 16 amino acids, cysteine and phenylalanine included. Only the CDR3 region is kept as DNA, spanning 48 bases read in frame from base 1. The germline ends are 14 bases apart after V is trimmed by 5 bases and J by 3 bases. The sample's time point label, decoded: about 28 days (+/-7) after the second vaccine dose. AZD1222 recipients whose second dose came at about 4 weeks and those whose second dose came at about 12 weeks were combined into one group, since spike-specific TCR depth and breadth did not differ between the two schedules. Samples from vaccinated people were obtained from the UK trials COV001 and COV002, which included a single-blind randomized controlled phase 2/3 trial of AZD1222 (ChAdOx1 nCoV-19) in healthy adults. For TCRbeta chain sequencing, PBMC samples from trial participants were taken at day 0 and at day 28 after the second dose.

Broad study findings and their caveats: The whole spike protein was spanned by vaccine-associated CD4 TCRs, and dominant responses were seen in regions 160-218 and 743-854. Conclusions about previously exposed vaccinees are limited, since just six or seven AZD1222 recipients were seropositive for SARS-CoV-2 at baseline. After two AZD1222 doses, both the breadth and the depth of spike-specific TCRs were significantly higher than at day 0 and than in MenACWY recipients. Nearly half of unique spike-specific TCRs reportedly recognized epitopes outside regions mutated in the B.1.351 and B.1.1.7 variants. No day 14 peak-response samples were available, so repertoires were characterized only after the peak T cell response. In the small 56-69-year group, the increase in depth fell short of significance, most likely because of low power. Participants were mostly white British, with more females than males. The authors suggested clonal diversity may have been underestimated.

About this clone itself: Its antigen is not yet known. Base qualities were left out, and no much larger clone turns up one base away.

The CDR3 regions of human TCRbeta chains were analyzed by immunosequencing. Processing in the source paper ran as follows. Repertoire TCRs were checked for matches against a reference library of SARS-CoV-2-specific TCRs that had been generated using the MIRA antigen-specificity platform. Breadth was defined as the fraction of unique TCRs that were SARS-CoV-2-associated, and depth was defined as the fraction of total T cells that were SARS-CoV-2-associated. Each spike-specific TCR was assigned to its reactive spike region and to a CD4 or CD8 class using the MIRA data. Log10-transformed breadth and depth values were compared by one-way ANOVA with Sidak's multiple comparisons tests. TCRdb retrieved this table from immuneACCESS and kept in-frame rearrangements only. Not all clones are present; in checked studies, unresolved V genes account for under half, and no reason is known for the remainder. V and J calls and clone size are as listed in that table; D and trimming were resolved from the DNA. Present in this sample are about 140,000 clones, 90% to 95% of which were seen just once. Clones ranked in the top ten supply roughly 7% of the sample.

Sequencing was performed on peripheral blood, taken 28 days after the second AZD1222 dose. This chain is built from TRBV27 and TRBJ1-6, with no reliable assignment of the D segment. This TCR was recovered from an adult who received the AZD1222 COVID-19 vaccine. The bases are TGTGCCAGCAGTCTCGAGCCTCCAAGCTATAATTCACCCCTCCACTTT. Translated, it reads CASSLEPPSYNSPLHF.